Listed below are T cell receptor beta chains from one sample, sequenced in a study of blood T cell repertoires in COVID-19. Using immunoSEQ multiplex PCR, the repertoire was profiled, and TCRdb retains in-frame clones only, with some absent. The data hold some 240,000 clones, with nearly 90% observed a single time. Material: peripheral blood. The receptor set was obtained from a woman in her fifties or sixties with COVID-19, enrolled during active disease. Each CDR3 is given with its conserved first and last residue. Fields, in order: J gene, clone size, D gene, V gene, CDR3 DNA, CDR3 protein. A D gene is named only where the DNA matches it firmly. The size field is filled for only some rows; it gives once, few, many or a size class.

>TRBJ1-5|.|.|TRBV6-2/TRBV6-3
TGTGCCAGCAGTCCCAACATGGAGAATCAGCCCCAGCATTTT
CASSPNMENQPQHF
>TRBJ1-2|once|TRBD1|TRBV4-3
TGCGCCAGCAGCCAAGCCCTGGACAGGACCTATGGCTACACCTTC
CASSQALDRTYGYTF
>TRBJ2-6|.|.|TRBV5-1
TGCGCCAGCAGCGCCAAGGGGGTTGGGGCCAACGTCCTGACTTTC
CASSAKGVGANVLTF
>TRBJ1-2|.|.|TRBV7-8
TGTGCCAGCAGCTTGCACAGGGATGGCTACACCTTC
CASSLHRDGYTF
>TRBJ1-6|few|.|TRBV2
TGTGCCAGCAGTGAAGGGCGGGGTTCACCCCTCCACTTT
CASSEGRGSPLHF
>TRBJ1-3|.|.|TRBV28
TGTGCCAGCAACCCACAGGGTTCTGGAGGAAACACCATATATTTT
CASNPQGSGGNTIYF
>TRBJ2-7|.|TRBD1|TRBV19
TGTGCCAACTATTCCCATAGGTTGACAGGGGGCACGGGAAACGAGCAGTACTTC
CANYSHRLTGGTGNEQYF
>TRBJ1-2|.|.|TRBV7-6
TGTGCCAGCAGCCCCGTGTCGGAGATAGGCTATGGCTACACCTTC
CASSPVSEIGYGYTF
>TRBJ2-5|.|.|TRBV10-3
TGTGCCATCAGTGACATCAGGGGCGACGAGACCCAGTACTTC
CAISDIRGDETQYF
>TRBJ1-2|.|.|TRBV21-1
TGTGCCAGCAGCAAAAGGGACAGGGTCTATGGCTACACCTTC
CASSKRDRVYGYTF
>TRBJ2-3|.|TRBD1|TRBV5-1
TGCGCCAGCACTCGAACTGGGACAGGGGGCTTGACAGATACGCAGTATTTT
CASTRTGTGGLTDTQYF
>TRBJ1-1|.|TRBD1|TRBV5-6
TGTGCCAGCAGCTCTACAGGGGCCCCGAACACTGAAGCTTTCTTT
CASSSTGAPNTEAFF
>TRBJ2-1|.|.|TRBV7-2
TGTGCCAGCAGCTTATCGGCGGGGGCCAGATACAATGAGCAGTTCTTC
CASSLSAGARYNEQFF
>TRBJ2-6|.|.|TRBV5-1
TGCGCCAGCAGCCTACAGGGAAGCTCTGGGGCCAACGTCCTGACTTTC
CASSLQGSSGANVLTF
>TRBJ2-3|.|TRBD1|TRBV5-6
TGTGCCAGCAGCCGAAGGGGGCCCATAGATACGCAGTATTTT
CASSRRGPIDTQYF
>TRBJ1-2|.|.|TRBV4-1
TGCGCCAGCAGCCCGCGAGGGAGGGGTTTCGGCTACACCTTC
CASSPRGRGFGYTF
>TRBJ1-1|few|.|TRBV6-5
TGTGCCAGCAGACCACACCTGAACACTGAAGCTTTCTTT
CASRPHLNTEAFF
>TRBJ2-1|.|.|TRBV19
TGTGCCAGTAGTCCGGGGTGGGTCTACAATGAGCAGTTCTTC
CASSPGWVYNEQFF
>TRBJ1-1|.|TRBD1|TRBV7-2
TGTGCCAGCAGCACTACAGGGGGCGCGAACACTGAAGCTTTCTTT
CASSTTGGANTEAFF
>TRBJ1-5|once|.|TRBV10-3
TGTGCCATCTCGAGGGATGATCAGCCCCAGCATTTT
CAISRDDQPQHF
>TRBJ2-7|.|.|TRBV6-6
TGTGCCAGCAGCCAAGCCGGGAGCCGCACCGAGCAGTACTTC
CASSQAGSRTEQYF